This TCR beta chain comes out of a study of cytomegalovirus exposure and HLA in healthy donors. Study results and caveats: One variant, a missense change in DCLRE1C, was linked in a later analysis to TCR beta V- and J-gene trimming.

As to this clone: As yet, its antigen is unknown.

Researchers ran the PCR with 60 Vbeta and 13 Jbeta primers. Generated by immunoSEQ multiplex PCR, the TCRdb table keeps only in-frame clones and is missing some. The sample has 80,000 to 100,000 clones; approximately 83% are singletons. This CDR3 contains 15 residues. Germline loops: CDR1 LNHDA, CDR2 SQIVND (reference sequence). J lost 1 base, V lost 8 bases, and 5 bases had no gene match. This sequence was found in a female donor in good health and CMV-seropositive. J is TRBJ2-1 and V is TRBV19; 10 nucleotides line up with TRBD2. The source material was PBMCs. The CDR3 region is CASSIAGGSYNEQFF. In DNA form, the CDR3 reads TGTGCCAGTTCTATAGCGGGAGGTTCCTACAATGAGCAGTTCTTC. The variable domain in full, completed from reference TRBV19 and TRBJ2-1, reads DGGITQSPKYLFRKEGQNVTLSCEQNLNHDAMYWYRQDPGQGLRLIYYSQIVNDFQKGDIAEGYSVSREKKESFPLTVTSAQKNPTAFYLCASSIAGGSYNEQFFGPGTRLTVL.